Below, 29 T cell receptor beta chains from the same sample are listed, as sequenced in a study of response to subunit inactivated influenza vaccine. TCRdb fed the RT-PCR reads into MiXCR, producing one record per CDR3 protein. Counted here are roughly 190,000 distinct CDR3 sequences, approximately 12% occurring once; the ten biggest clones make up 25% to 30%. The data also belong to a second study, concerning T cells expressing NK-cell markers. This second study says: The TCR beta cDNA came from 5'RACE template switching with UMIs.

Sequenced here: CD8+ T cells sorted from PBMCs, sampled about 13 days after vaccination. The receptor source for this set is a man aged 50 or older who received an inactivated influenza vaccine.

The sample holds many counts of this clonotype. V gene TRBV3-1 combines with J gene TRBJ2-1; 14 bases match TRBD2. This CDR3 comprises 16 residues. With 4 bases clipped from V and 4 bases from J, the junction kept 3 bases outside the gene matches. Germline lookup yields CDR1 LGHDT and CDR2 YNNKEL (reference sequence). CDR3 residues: CASSPGLAGVYNEQFF. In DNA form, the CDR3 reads TGTGCCAGCAGCCCGGGACTAGCGGGGGTATACAATGAGCAGTTCTTC.

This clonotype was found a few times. The CDR3 sequence: CASSLLGGQNTQYF. In nucleotides, the CDR3 is TGCGCCAGCAGCTTGCTGGGGGGCCAAAATACGCAGTATTTT. The rearrangement joins TRBV5-1 to TRBJ2-3, with D perhaps given as TRBD1 or TRBD2 (6 bases each). Germline lookup yields CDR1 SGHRS and CDR2 YFSETQ. This CDR3 spans 14 amino acids. Deletions cut 1 base from V and 7 bases from J, with 13 bases between.

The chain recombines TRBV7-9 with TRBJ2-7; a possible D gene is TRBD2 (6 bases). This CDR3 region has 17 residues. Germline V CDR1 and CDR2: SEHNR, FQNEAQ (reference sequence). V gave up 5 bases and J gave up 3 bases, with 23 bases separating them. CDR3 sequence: CASSLHGRRDGDYEQYF. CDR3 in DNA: TGTGCCAGCAGCCTCCACGGGCGGCGGGACGGAGACTACGAGCAGTACTTC.

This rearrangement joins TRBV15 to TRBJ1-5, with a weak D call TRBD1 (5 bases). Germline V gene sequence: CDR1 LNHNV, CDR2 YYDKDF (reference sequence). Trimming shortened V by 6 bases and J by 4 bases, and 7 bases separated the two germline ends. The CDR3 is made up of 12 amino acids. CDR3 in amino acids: CATRGENQPQHF. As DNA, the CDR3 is TGTGCCACCAGAGGGGAGAATCAGCCCCAGCATTTT.

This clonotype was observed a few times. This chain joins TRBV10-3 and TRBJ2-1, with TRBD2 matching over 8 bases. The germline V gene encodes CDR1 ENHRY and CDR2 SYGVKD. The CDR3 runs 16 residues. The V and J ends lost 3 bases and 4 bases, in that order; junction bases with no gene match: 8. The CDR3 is CAISDPGLGSYNEQFF. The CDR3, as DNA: TGTGCCATCAGTGACCCGGGACTAGGTTCGTACAATGAGCAGTTCTTC.

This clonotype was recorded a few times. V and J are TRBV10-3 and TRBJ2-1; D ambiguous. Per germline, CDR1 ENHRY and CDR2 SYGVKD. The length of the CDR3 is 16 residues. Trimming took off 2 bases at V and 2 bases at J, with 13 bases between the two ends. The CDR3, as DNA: TGTGCCATCAGTGAGGCCGCGAAAAGCACCTACAATGAGCAGTTCTTC. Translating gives CAISEAAKSTYNEQFF.

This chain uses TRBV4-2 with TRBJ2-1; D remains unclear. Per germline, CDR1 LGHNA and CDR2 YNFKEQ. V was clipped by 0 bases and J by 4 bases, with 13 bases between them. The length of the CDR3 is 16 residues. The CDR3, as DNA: TGTGCCAGCAGCCAAGATGCCAGCTGGGCGTACAATGAGCAGTTCTTC. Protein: CASSQDASWAYNEQFF.

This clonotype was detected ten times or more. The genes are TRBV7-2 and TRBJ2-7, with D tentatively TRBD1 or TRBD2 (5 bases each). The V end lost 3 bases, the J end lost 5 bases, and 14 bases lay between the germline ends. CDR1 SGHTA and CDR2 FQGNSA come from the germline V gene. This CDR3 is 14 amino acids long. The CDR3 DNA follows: TGTGCCAGCAGCTTGTCTCATCTGGGGGACGAGCAGTACTTC. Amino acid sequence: CASSLSHLGDEQYF. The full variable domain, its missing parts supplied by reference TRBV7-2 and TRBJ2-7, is GAGVSQSPSNKVTEKGKDVELRCDPISGHTALYWYRQSLGQGLEFLIYFQGNSAPDKSGLPSDRFSAERTGGSVSTLTIQRTQQEDSAVYLCASSLSHLGDEQYFGPGTRLTVT.

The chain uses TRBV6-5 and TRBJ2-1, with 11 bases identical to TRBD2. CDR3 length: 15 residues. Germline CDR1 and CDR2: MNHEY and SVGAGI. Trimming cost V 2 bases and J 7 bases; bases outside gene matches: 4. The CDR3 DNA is TGTGCCAGCAGTTACGGTCCTAGCGGGGGGAATGAGCAGTTCTTC. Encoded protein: CASSYGPSGGNEQFF.

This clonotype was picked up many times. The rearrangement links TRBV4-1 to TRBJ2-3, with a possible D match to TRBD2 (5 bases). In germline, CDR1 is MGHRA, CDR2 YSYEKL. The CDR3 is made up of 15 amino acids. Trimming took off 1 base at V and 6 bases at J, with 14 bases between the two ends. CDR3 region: CASSQVPGSADTQYF. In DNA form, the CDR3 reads TGCGCCAGCAGCCAAGTTCCGGGGTCAGCCGATACGCAGTATTTT.

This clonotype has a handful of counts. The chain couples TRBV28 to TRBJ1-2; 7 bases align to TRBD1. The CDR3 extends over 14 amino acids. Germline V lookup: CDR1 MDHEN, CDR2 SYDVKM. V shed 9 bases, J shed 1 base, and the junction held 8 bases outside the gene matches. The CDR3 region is CASLRDSYNYGYTF. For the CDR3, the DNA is TGTGCCAGTCTACGGGACAGCTATAACTATGGCTACACCTTC.

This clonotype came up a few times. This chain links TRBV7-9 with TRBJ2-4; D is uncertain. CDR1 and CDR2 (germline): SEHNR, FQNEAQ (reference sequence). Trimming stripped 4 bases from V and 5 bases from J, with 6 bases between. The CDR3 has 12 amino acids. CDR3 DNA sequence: TGTGCCAGCAGCTCCGGCGAAAACATTCAGTACTTC. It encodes CASSSGENIQYF.

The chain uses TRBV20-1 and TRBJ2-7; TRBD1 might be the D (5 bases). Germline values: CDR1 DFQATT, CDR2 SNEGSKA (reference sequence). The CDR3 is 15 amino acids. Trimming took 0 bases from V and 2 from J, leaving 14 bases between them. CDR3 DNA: TGCAGTGCTAGAGATCTGCTGACAGACACCTACGAGCAGTACTTC. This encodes CSARDLLTDTYEQYF.

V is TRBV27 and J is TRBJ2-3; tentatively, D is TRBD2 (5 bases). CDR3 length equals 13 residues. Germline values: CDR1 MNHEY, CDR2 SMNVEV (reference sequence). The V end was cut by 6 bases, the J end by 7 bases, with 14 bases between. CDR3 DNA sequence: TGTGCCAGCAGCCCAGGACTGATTAATACGCAGTATTTT. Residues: CASSPGLINTQYF.

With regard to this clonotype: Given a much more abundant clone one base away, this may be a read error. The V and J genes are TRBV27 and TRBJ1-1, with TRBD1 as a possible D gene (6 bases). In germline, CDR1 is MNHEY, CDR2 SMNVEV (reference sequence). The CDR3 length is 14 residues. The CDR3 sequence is CASSVLQGSPEALF. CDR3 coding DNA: TGTGCCAGCAGTGTACTACAGGGTAGCCCTGAAGCTTTATTT.

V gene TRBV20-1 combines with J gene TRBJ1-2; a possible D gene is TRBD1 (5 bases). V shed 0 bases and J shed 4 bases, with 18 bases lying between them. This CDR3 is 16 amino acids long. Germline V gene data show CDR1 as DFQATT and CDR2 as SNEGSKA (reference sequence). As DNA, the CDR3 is TGCAGTGCTAGAGAAGATAACCGGGACCGAAGCTATGGCTACACCTTC. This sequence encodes CSAREDNRDRSYGYTF.

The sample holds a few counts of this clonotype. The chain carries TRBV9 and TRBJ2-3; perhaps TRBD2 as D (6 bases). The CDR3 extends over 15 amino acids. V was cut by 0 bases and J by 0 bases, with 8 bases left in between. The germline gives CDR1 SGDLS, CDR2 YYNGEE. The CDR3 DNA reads TGTGCCAGCAGCGTAGCGGGGACTAGCACAGATACGCAGTATTTT. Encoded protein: CASSVAGTSTDTQYF.

The CDR3 reads CASSPRLAGGYNEQFF. The DNA of the CDR3 is TGTGCCAGCAGCCCTCGACTAGCGGGGGGCTACAATGAGCAGTTCTTC. The chain employs TRBV9 and TRBJ2-1; 13 bases agree with TRBD2. The CDR3 has 16 residues. Germline assignment: CDR1 SGDLS and CDR2 YYNGEE. J was trimmed by 3 bases and V by 4 bases; bases with no gene match: 4.

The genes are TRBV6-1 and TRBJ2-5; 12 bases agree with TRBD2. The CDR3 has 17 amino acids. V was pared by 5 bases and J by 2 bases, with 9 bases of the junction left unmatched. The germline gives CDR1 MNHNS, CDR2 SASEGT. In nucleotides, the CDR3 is TGTGCCAGCAGTCCCCATCCGGGACTAGCGGGTCAAGAGACCCAGTACTTC. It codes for CASSPHPGLAGQETQYF.

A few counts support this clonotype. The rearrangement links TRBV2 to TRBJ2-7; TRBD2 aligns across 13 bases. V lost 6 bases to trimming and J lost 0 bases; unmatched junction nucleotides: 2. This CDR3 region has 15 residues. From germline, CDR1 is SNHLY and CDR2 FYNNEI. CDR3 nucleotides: TGTGCCAGCAGGACTAGCGGGGGGCACTCCTACGAGCAGTACTTC. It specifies CASRTSGGHSYEQYF.

CDR3 in DNA: TGTGCCAGCAGTGAAGCGCGGGAGGGGGGGGCCCACTACAATGAGCAGTTCTTC. Translation: CASSEAREGGAHYNEQFF. This sequence joins TRBV2 and TRBJ2-1; 9 bases align to TRBD2. Germline CDR1 and CDR2: SNHLY and FYNNEI. J was trimmed by 3 bases and V by 0 bases; bases with no gene match: 9. The CDR3 totals 18 residues. Using reference TRBV2 and TRBJ2-1 for the parts outside the CDR3, the full variable domain is EPEVTQTPSHQVTQMGQEVILRCVPISNHLYFYWYRQILGQKVEFLVSFYNNEISEKSEIFDDQFSVERPDGSNFTLKIRSTKLEDSAMYFCASSEAREGGAHYNEQFFGPGTRLTVL.

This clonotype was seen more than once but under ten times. This chain's CDR3 is CASSEGGTVYTEAFF. DNA for the CDR3: TGTGCCAGCAGTGAAGGGGGGACAGTTTACACTGAAGCTTTCTTT. The chain has TRBV2 and TRBJ1-1, with 7 positions matching TRBD1. CDR3 length: 15 residues. J was trimmed by 3 bases and V by 1 base; bases with no gene match: 5. In germline, CDR1 is SNHLY, CDR2 FYNNEI.

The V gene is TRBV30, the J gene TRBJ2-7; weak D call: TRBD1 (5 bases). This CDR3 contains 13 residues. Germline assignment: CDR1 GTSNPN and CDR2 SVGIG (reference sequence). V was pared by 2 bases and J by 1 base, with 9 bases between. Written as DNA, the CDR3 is TGTGCCTGGAGTCTAGGACATTCCTACGAGCAGTACTTC. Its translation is CAWSLGHSYEQYF.

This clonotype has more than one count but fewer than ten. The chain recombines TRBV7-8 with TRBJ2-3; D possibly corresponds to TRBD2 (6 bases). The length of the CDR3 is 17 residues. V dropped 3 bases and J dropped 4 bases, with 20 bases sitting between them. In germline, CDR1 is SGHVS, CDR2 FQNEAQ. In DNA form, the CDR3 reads TGTGCCAGCAGCTTGTCTCTTGGCCGGAGGGCCGCAGATACGCAGTATTTT. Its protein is CASSLSLGRRAADTQYF.

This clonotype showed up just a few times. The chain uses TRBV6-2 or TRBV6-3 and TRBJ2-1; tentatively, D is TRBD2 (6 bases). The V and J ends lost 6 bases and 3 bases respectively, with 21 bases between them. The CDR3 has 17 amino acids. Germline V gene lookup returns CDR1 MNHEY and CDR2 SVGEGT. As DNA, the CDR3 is TGTGCCAGCAGCCCGGAGGGTGTTAGAAGCGTCTACAATGAGCAGTTCTTC. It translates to CASSPEGVRSVYNEQFF.

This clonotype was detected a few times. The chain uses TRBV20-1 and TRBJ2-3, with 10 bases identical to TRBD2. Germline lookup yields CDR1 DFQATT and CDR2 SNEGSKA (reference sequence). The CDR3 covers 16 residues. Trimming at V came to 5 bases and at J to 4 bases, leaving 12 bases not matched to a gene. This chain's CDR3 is CSAPRTSGRTPDTQYF. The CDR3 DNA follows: TGCAGTGCTCCGCGGACTAGCGGACGTACTCCAGATACGCAGTATTTT.

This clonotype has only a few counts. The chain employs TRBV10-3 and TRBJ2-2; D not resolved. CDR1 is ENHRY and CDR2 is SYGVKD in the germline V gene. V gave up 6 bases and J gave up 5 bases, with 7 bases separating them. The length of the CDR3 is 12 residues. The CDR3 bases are TGTGCCATCAGCGATTATACCGGGGAGCTGTTTTTT. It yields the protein CAISDYTGELFF.

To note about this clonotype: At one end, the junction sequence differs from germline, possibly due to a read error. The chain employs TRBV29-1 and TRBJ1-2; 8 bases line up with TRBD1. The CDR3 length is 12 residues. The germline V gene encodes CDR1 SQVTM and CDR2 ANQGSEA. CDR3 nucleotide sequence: TGCAGCGTTGAAATGGGACAGGCCCCCAGGGCCTTC. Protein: CSVEMGQAPRAF. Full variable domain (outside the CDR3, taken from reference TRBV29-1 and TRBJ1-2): SAVISQKPSRDICQRGTSLTIQCQVDSQVTMMFWYRQQPGQSLTLIATANQGSEATYESGFVIDKFPISRPNLTFSTLTVSNMSPEDSSIYLCSVEMGQAPRAFGSGTRLTVV.

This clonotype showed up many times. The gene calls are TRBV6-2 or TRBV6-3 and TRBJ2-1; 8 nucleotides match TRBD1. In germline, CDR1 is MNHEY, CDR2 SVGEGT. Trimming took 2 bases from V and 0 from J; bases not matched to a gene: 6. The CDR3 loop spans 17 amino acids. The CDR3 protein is CASSYKTGQGSYNEQFF. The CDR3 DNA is TGTGCCAGCAGTTACAAGACAGGACAGGGCTCCTACAATGAGCAGTTCTTC.